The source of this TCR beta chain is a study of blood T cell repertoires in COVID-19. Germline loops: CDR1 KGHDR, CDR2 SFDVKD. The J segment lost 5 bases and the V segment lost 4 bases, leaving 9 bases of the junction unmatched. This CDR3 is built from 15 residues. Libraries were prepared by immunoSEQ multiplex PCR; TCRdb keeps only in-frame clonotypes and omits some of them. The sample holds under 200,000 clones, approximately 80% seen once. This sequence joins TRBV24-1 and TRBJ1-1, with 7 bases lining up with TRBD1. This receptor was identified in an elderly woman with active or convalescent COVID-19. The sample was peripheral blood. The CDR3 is CATSDLQGRWTEAFF. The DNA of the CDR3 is TGTGCCACCAGTGACTTACAGGGGAGGTGGACTGAAGCTTTCTTT.